Below are 5 T cell receptor beta chains sequenced from a single sample in a study of shared clonotypes between healthy human individuals. Libraries were prepared by immunoSEQ multiplex PCR; TCRdb keeps only in-frame clonotypes and omits some of them. This table has millions of clones, roughly 92% appearing once. The sequencing input was naive CD4+ T cells sorted from blood. Stated subset: CD45RA+ positively selected. The receptors here all came from a man between 18 and 35 years old in good health.

The rearrangement uses TRBV29-1 and TRBJ1-2; no clear D. Germline values: CDR1 SQVTM, CDR2 ANQGSEA. Trimming left V 6 bases short and J 7 bases short, with 9 bases between. The CDR3 contains 10 residues. The CDR3 DNA is TGCAGCGTGTCCGAAGGTGGCTACACCTTC. Protein sequence: CSVSEGGYTF.

This chain links TRBV19 with TRBJ2-5; tentatively, D is TRBD2 (6 bases). The CDR3 spans 16 residues. The germline V gene encodes CDR1 LNHDA and CDR2 SQIVND (reference sequence). V was clipped by 5 bases and J by 5 bases, with 21 bases between them. The CDR3 spells CASSPETGLTGETQYF. CDR3 in DNA: TGTGCCAGTAGTCCGGAAACGGGACTCACTGGCGAGACCCAGTACTTC.

The chain carries TRBV2 and TRBJ1-2; unclear D gene. V dropped 1 base and J dropped 1 base, with 7 bases sitting between them. CDR1 and CDR2 from the germline V gene are SNHLY and FYNNEI. There are 14 residues in the CDR3. DNA of the CDR3: TGTGCCAGCAGTGAAGTTGGGTTTAACTATGGCTACACCTTC. It translates to CASSEVGFNYGYTF.

The chain employs TRBV25-1 and TRBJ2-7; D may be TRBD1 (5 bases). There are 16 residues in the CDR3. Germline CDR1 and CDR2: MGHDK and SYGVNS. The V end lost 5 bases, the J end lost 2 bases, and 19 bases lay between the germline ends. CDR3 nucleotide sequence: TGTGCCAGCAGTCAGTCAATTGTAGGACATACCTACGAGCAGTACTTC. Translating gives CASSQSIVGHTYEQYF.

For this clone: Other nucleotide sequences in the sample specify the same CDR3. The chain uses TRBV28 and TRBJ2-7; D gene uncertain. The CDR3 contains 11 residues. Per germline, CDR1 MDHEN and CDR2 SYDVKM. The V and J ends lost 5 bases and 4 bases respectively, with 6 bases between them. The CDR3 bases are TGTGCCAGCAGTAGAGGATACGAGCAGTACTTC. Translated: CASSRGYEQYF. The full variable domain, with the rest looked up from reference TRBV28 and TRBJ2-7, is DVKVTQSSRYLVKRTGEKVFLECVQDMDHENMFWYRQDPGLGLRLIYFSYDVKMKEKGDIPEGYSVSREKKERFSLILESASTNQTSMYLCASSRGYEQYFGPGTRLTVT.